The 17 T cell receptor beta chains below all came from one sample that was sequenced in a study of OX40 agonist ivuxolimab in advanced cancers. Here immunoSEQ multiplex PCR was the method, and the copy in TCRdb shows in-frame clones only, minus some. The table shows tens of thousands of clones, with 84% occurring only once. Source: CD4+ or CD8+ T cells sorted from blood, taken in a trial of the OX40 agonist ivuxolimab. These receptors were taken from an adult with an advanced solid tumor such as melanoma, head and neck, liver or kidney cancer.

This clone showed up just a few times. J is TRBJ1-2 and V is TRBV5-1; 8 nucleotides agree with TRBD1. With 0 bases clipped from V and 4 bases from J, the junction kept 8 bases outside the gene matches. Germline loops: CDR1 SGHRS, CDR2 YFSETQ. This CDR3 spans 16 amino acids. Written as DNA, the CDR3 is TGCGCCAGCAGCTTGGGCGGGACAGGCCTAACCTATGGCTACACCTTC. Protein product: CASSLGGTGLTYGYTF.

This clone was observed a handful of times. The rearrangement links TRBV19 to TRBJ2-2; a possible D gene is TRBD2 (6 bases). Germline CDR1 reads LNHDA; CDR2 reads SQIVND (reference sequence). The CDR3 is made up of 14 amino acids. The germline V and J ends were trimmed by 7 bases and 5 bases, with 14 bases remaining between them. In DNA, the CDR3 is TGTGCCAGTATAACTTCGGGACTTACCGGGGAGCTGTTTTTT. This codes for CASITSGLTGELFF. The variable domain in full, completed from reference TRBV19 and TRBJ2-2, reads DGGITQSPKYLFRKEGQNVTLSCEQNLNHDAMYWYRQDPGQGLRLIYYSQIVNDFQKGDIAEGYSVSREKKESFPLTVTSAQKNPTAFYLCASITSGLTGELFFGEGSRLTVL.

This chain joins TRBV30 and TRBJ2-5; D is possibly TRBD2 (5 bases). From germline, CDR1 is GTSNPN and CDR2 SVGIG (reference sequence). The length of the CDR3 is 13 residues. V was clipped by 2 bases and J by 4 bases, with 11 bases between them. The CDR3 region has the DNA TGTGCCTGGAGTCCCCCGGGATTAGAGACCCAGTACTTC. Translating gives CAWSPPGLETQYF.

The CDR3 loop is CASGTSGLDTQYF. CDR3 DNA sequence: TGTGCCAGTGGGACTAGCGGCCTGGATACGCAGTATTTT. The rearrangement joins TRBV7-2 to TRBJ2-3; 11 nucleotides agree with TRBD2. This CDR3 has 13 residues. Looked up from germline, CDR1 is SGHTA and CDR2 is FQGNSA. V dropped 9 bases and J dropped 6; count of bases not matched to a gene: 5.

The rearrangement uses TRBV11-2 and TRBJ2-1; 14 bases are a match to TRBD2. The trim removed 4 bases at V and 7 bases at J, leaving 9 bases unmatched. Germline values: CDR1 SGHAT, CDR2 FQNNGV. This CDR3 is built from 17 residues. This chain's CDR3 is CASSSRLAGGWRNEQFF. CDR3 coding DNA: TGTGCCAGCAGCTCAAGACTAGCGGGAGGGTGGCGGAATGAGCAGTTCTTC.

The table lists this clone with a few counts. V and J are TRBV5-1 and TRBJ2-1, with 15 bases that match TRBD2. The CDR3 extends over 17 amino acids. With 4 bases clipped from V and 4 bases from J, the junction kept 6 bases outside the gene matches. Germline CDR1 is SGHRS and CDR2 is YFSETQ. CDR3 in amino acids: CASSGGLAGGGYNEQFF. In DNA form, the CDR3 reads TGCGCCAGCAGCGGGGGACTAGCGGGAGGCGGATACAATGAGCAGTTCTTC.

This clone was picked up one time. The chain has TRBV5-4 and TRBJ1-5; a possible D gene is TRBD1 (5 bases). V shed 1 base and J shed 3 bases, with 8 bases lying between them. The CDR3 covers 14 residues. Germline CDR1 and CDR2: SGHNT and YYREEE (reference sequence). The CDR3 DNA reads as TGTGCCAGCAGCTTGCAGGGAAACAATCAGCCCCAGCATTTT. Protein product: CASSLQGNNQPQHF.

The gene calls are TRBV6-6 and TRBJ1-4; TRBD1 is a possible D gene (5 bases). The CDR3 extends over 15 amino acids. Deletions cut 6 bases from V and 4 bases from J, with 15 bases between. Germline CDR1 and CDR2: MNHNY and SVGAGI (reference sequence). The CDR3 protein is CASSEGRGYNEKLFF. The DNA of the CDR3 is TGTGCCAGCAGCGAGGGACGGGGCTATAATGAAAAACTGTTTTTT.

This clone has only one observation. The chain employs TRBV29-1 and TRBJ2-7, with no clear D. CDR3 length: 12 residues. Trimming pared 4 bases from V and 3 bases from J, leaving 10 bases between. The germline gives CDR1 SQVTM, CDR2 ANQGSEA. The CDR3 DNA reads as TGCAGCGTTGTGGGATCCGACTACGAGCAGTACTTC. Translating it yields CSVVGSDYEQYF.

V is TRBV18 and J is TRBJ2-5; D unresolved. The V and J ends lost 2 bases and 3 bases respectively, with 7 bases between them. CDR3 length: 13 amino acids. Per the germline V gene, CDR1 is KGHSH and CDR2 is LQKENI. This CDR3 is CASSPRLEETQYF. CDR3 in DNA: TGTGCCAGCTCACCAAGACTGGAAGAGACCCAGTACTTC.

The gene calls are TRBV5-4 and TRBJ2-2; 14 bases fit TRBD2. Germline trimming cut 0 bases from V and 5 bases from J; bases unmatched to any gene: 3. In germline, CDR1 is SGHNT, CDR2 YYREEE (reference sequence). CDR3 length equals 17 residues. The CDR3 DNA reads as TGTGCCAGCAGCTTGGCCCGACTAGCGGGAGGGACCGGGGAGCTGTTTTTT. It yields the protein CASSLARLAGGTGELFF.

The table lists this clone with a few counts. The chain couples TRBV19 to TRBJ2-3, with 11 bases lining up with TRBD2. Germline CDR1 reads LNHDA; CDR2 reads SQIVND (reference sequence). The CDR3 is 12 amino acids. V shed 8 bases and J 8 bases; nucleotides not matched to a gene: 3. The CDR3 sequence is CASRTSGGTQYF. DNA for the CDR3: TGTGCCAGTCGAACTAGCGGGGGTACGCAGTATTTT.

This sequence joins TRBV9 and TRBJ2-3; 8 positions match TRBD2. The V gene's germline CDR1 is SGDLS and CDR2 YYNGEE. The V segment lost 0 bases and the J segment 7 bases; nucleotides outside the gene matches: 10. The CDR3 length is 16 residues. Written as DNA, the CDR3 is TGTGCCAGCAGCGTAGATATAGTGCGGGGGGTGAATACGCAGTATTTT. This translates into CASSVDIVRGVNTQYF.

This chain connects TRBV18 to TRBJ2-5; 11 bases are shared with TRBD1. Germline V gene data show CDR1 as KGHSH and CDR2 as LQKENI. The J segment lost 5 bases and the V segment lost 6 bases, leaving 8 bases of the junction unmatched. The CDR3 consists of 15 residues. DNA for the CDR3: TGTGCCAGCTCTCCGGACAGGGGGCTAGGTGAGACCCAGTACTTC. The encoded protein is CASSPDRGLGETQYF.

The chain couples TRBV2 to TRBJ1-5; no definite D call. Germline CDR1 and CDR2: SNHLY and FYNNEI. Trimming stripped 2 bases from V and 7 bases from J, with 12 bases between. The CDR3 has 14 residues. The CDR3 region is CASSELWSGQPQHF. The CDR3 coding sequence is TGTGCCAGCAGTGAATTGTGGTCCGGCCAGCCCCAGCATTTT.

This clone appeared a few times. The chain has TRBV18 and TRBJ2-7; D not certain. The V end lost 2 bases, the J end lost 7 bases, and 9 bases lay between the germline ends. In germline, CDR1 is KGHSH, CDR2 LQKENI. The CDR3 extends over 12 amino acids. CDR3 sequence reads: CASSPGSREQYF. The CDR3 bases are TGTGCCAGCTCACCAGGATCTAGGGAGCAGTACTTC.

This clone was observed once. The chain is built from TRBV27 and TRBJ2-7; TRBD2 agrees at 12 bases. This CDR3 is built from 15 residues. With 7 bases clipped from V and 4 bases from J, the junction kept 8 bases outside the gene matches. Germline V lookup: CDR1 MNHEY, CDR2 SMNVEV (reference sequence). The CDR3 here is CASTTRTSGTYEQYF. The CDR3 DNA reads TGTGCCAGCACCACCCGGACTAGCGGGACTTACGAGCAGTACTTC.